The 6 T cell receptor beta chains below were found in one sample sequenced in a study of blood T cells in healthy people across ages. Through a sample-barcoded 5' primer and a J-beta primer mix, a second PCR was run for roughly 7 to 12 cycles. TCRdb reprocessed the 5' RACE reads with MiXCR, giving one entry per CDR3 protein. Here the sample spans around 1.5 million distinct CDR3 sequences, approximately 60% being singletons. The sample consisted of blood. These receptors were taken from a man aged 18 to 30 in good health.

CDR3 nucleotides: TGTGCCAGCAGCGCACCCGGGTCCCCCTACGAGCAGTACTTC. This translates into CASSAPGSPYEQYF. The chain is built from TRBV7-9 and TRBJ2-7; D gene unclear. Per the germline V gene, CDR1 is SEHNR and CDR2 is FQNEAQ (reference sequence). V shed 5 bases and J shed 2 bases, with 13 bases lying between them. This CDR3 contains 14 residues.

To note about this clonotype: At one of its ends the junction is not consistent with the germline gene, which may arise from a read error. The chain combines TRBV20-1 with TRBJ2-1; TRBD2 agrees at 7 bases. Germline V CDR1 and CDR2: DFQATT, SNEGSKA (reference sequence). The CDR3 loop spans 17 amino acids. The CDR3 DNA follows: TGCAGTGCAAGAGGGGCCTATAGCGGGTCCCGTTACAATGAGCAGTTCTTC. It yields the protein CSARGAYSGSRYNEQFF.

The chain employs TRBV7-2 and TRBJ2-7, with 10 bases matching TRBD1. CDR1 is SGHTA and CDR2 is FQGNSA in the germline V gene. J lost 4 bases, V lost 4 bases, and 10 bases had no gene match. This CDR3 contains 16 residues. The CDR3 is CASSWGPRQGAYEQYF. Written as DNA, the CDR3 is TGTGCCAGCAGCTGGGGGCCTAGACAGGGGGCTTACGAGCAGTACTTC.

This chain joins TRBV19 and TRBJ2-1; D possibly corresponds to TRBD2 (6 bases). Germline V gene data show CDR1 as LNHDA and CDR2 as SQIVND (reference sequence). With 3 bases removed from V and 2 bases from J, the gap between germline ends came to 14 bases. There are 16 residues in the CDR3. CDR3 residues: CASSMLSSETYNEQFF. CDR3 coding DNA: TGTGCCAGTAGTATGCTGTCTAGCGAGACCTACAATGAGCAGTTCTTC.

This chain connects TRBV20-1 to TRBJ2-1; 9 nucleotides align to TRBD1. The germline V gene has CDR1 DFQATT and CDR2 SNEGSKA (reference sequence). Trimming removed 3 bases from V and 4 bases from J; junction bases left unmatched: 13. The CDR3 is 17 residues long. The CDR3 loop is CSASPKTGTGIYNEQFF. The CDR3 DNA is TGCAGTGCTAGTCCAAAGACCGGGACAGGGATATACAATGAGCAGTTCTTC.

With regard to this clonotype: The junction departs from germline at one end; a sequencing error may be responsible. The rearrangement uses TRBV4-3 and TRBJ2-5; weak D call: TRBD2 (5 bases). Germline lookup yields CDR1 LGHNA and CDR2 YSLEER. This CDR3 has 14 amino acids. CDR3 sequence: CASSQDPGQETQYF. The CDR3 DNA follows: TGTGCCAGCAGCCAGGACCCGGGACAAGAGACCCAGTACTTC.